This T cell receptor beta chain was captured by sequencing in a study of CD8 T cells in ankylosing spondylitis. Study-level results: Earlier literature documents some of the motif variants in reactive arthritis synovial fluid and blood. Enrichment of disease-linked clones was reportedly significant in matched ankylosing spondylitis synovial fluid. About 8 highly homologous variants made up a TCR beta motif, and this motif appeared characteristic of ankylosing spondylitis blood.

The length of the CDR3 is 14 residues. The ends were cut back, 3 bases at V and 4 bases at J, with 13 bases in the middle. The germline gives CDR1 PRHDT, CDR2 FYEKMQ (reference sequence). Each TCR beta library was made by quantitative 5'-RACE that incorporated molecular barcodes. TCRdb reprocessed the 5' RACE reads via MiXCR and lists one record per CDR3 protein. The table includes approximately 88,000 distinct CDR3 sequences, roughly 10% detected once. This clonotype was detected ten times or more. The antigen remains unidentified. Sample: blood, either unsorted or a sorted T cell fraction (not recorded which). The source is a male donor with ankylosing spondylitis or in good health (not recorded which). The chain couples TRBV13 to TRBJ2-7, with D perhaps matching TRBD1 or TRBD2 (5 bases each). CDR3 residues: CASSFSRGAYEQYF. The CDR3, as DNA: TGTGCCAGCAGCTTCTCTAGGGGAGCTTACGAGCAGTACTTC. Supplemented by reference TRBV13 and TRBJ2-7, the full variable domain reads AAGVIQSPRHLIKEKRETATLKCYPIPRHDTVYWYQQGPGQDPQFLISFYEKMQSDKGSIPDRFSAQQFSDYHSELNMSSLELGDSALYFCASSFSRGAYEQYFGPGTRLTVT.